This T cell receptor beta chain was profiled in a study of blood T cell repertoires in COVID-19 (TCRdb year 2020). Regarding the complete study: The collaborator samples originated in the United States, Italy and Spain and spanned the acute and convalescent phases of COVID-19. The prospective study material was composed of cDNA or gDNA derived from T cells, B-cell-depleted T cells, or PBMCs. Deeply sampled blood TCRbeta repertoires from subjects exposed to, actively infected with, or recovered from COVID-19 were included in the dataset. The repertoires were released in a freely available public database meant as a resource for research on the immune response to SARS-CoV-2. Samples came from the ongoing ImmuneRACE study (first 160 participants) plus 1,254 subjects from 6 global collaborators. A de-identified subject ID, COVID-19 status, age in years and sex were almost always included in the sample metadata. Where available, HLA class I and class II types were taken from metadata supplied by the sample provider and were not determined by assay-based typing. The research as a whole found: The quantity of clinical and demographic metadata differed by source and by participant and was supplied without curation.

Collaborating institutions collected whole blood in K2EDTA tubes following their own protocols. For TCRbeta analysis, collaborator samples were shipped as frozen whole blood, as isolated PBMCs, or as DNA extracted from either sample type. This clone was detected once. No cognate antigen has been identified for it. No base quality values were provided; no much bigger clone lies one nucleotide off. TCRbeta CDR3 regions were amplified from genomic DNA by means of the immunoSEQ Assay, a bias-controlled multiplex PCR. As for how the authors treated the data: Within the assay, amplification of reference gene primers was used to estimate how many nucleated cells each sample contained. To quantify the absolute abundance of each unique TCRbeta CDR3 rearrangement, sequence reads were collapsed and filtered. For each sample, productive Simpson clonality was calculated as the square root of Simpson's diversity index over productive rearrangements. This immuneACCESS table, as held by TCRdb, lists in-frame sequences with V and J called but not all clones. Of the missing ones, under half trace to an unresolved V gene in checked studies; the others have no known cause. V and J calls and clone size are as listed in that table; D and trimming were resolved from the DNA. In this sample the table shows roughly 390,000 clones, 75% to 90% of which occur a single time. The ten largest make up around 3.4% of the sample.

The sequence came from a young woman with acute or convalescent COVID-19. The specimen was peripheral blood.

This receptor has the CDR3 CASSPMTGVSGGYTF. The bases are TGTGCCAGCAGCCCAATGACAGGAGTCTCGGGTGGCTACACCTTC. Recombination joined TRBV28 with TRBJ1-2; perhaps TRBD1 is the D gene, with 6 bases matching. Measured from the cysteine to the phenylalanine, the CDR3 is 15 residues long. The entry retains the CDR3 DNA only, 45 bases that are in frame from base 1. CDR1 and CDR2 were assigned from the germline V gene as MDHEN and SYDVKM. V drops 6 bases and J drops 7 bases, leaving 21 bases in between.